The next 27 T cell receptor beta chains were all read from a single sample in a study of regulatory T cells in long-lasting Graves disease. CDR3 regions were amplified by Arm-PCR using iRepertoire HTBI primers to build TCR beta libraries. Each CDR3 protein gets one entry after TCRdb re-called the multiplex PCR reads with MiXCR. The sample records 350,000 to 450,000 distinct CDR3 sequences, 23% being singletons. The time point: persistent/refractory GD, antithyroid drugs over 5 years with positive TRAb. Following extraction of RNA from PBMCs, that RNA was used to make the TCR library. The sequencing here drew on peripheral blood mononuclear cells (PBMCs), taken when the disease was refractory, from a patient treated with antithyroid drugs. These TCRs come from a woman in her thirties or forties with Graves disease.

About this clonotype: A far larger clone differs by one base, so this is likely a read error. The chain combines TRBV28 with TRBJ2-1, with no clear D. The V end was cut by 4 bases, the J end by 10 bases, with 17 bases between. Germline V CDR1 and CDR2: MDHEN, SYDVKM. CDR3 length equals 14 residues. The CDR3 nucleotides are TGTGCCAGCAGTTCGACCACAGAGACCTACGAGCAGTTCTTC. It is translated as CASSSTTETYEQFF.

In this sample, this clonotype turned up a few times. The chain is built from TRBV18 and TRBJ2-7; the match to TRBD1 covers 9 bases. CDR1 and CDR2 from the germline V gene are KGHSH and LQKENI. The CDR3 is made up of 15 amino acids. After removal of 4 bases from V and 1 base from J, the junction contained 5 bases not matched to a gene. The CDR3 sequence: CASSRGDRESYEQYF. The DNA for the CDR3 is TGTGCCAGCTCACGTGGGGACAGGGAGTCCTACGAGCAGTACTTC.

This chain uses TRBV13 with TRBJ2-5, with 9 bases identical to TRBD2. The CDR3 is 16 residues long. V dropped 6 bases and J dropped 2; count of bases not matched to a gene: 10. Per germline, CDR1 PRHDT and CDR2 FYEKMQ (reference sequence). The CDR3 here is CASRKAERGVQETQYF. For the CDR3, the DNA is TGTGCCAGCAGGAAGGCAGAGCGGGGGGTTCAAGAGACCCAGTACTTC. The full variable domain, its missing parts supplied by reference TRBV13 and TRBJ2-5, is AAGVIQSPRHLIKEKRETATLKCYPIPRHDTVYWYQQGPGQDPQFLISFYEKMQSDKGSIPDRFSAQQFSDYHSELNMSSLELGDSALYFCASRKAERGVQETQYFGPGTRLLVL.

V and J are TRBV29-1 and TRBJ2-7; unclear D gene. V lost 5 bases, J lost 2 bases, and 13 bases lay in between. Germline CDR1 reads SQVTM; CDR2 reads ANQGSEA. This CDR3 is built from 13 residues. CDR3 protein: CSVQTYTAYEQYF. The DNA for the CDR3 is TGCAGCGTTCAAACCTACACAGCCTACGAGCAGTACTTC.

The chain is built from TRBV28 and TRBJ2-1; TRBD2 matches at 12 bases. The CDR3 has 16 amino acids. The junction had 6 bases not matched to a gene; V was cut back by 6 bases and J by 3 bases. CDR1 is MDHEN, CDR2 SYDVKM, per germline. CDR3 in amino acids: CASSPRTSGDYNEQFF. In DNA form, the CDR3 reads TGTGCCAGCAGCCCAAGGACTAGCGGGGACTACAATGAGCAGTTCTTC.

The chain recombines TRBV5-5 with TRBJ2-3, with D maybe TRBD2 (6 bases). There are 20 residues in the CDR3. Germline CDR1 and CDR2: SGHKS and YYEKEE (reference sequence). Trimming left V 0 bases short and J 0 bases short, with 23 bases between. The CDR3 sequence: CASSLERRGPRLSSTDTQYF. The CDR3 DNA sequence: TGTGCCAGCAGCTTGGAAAGGAGGGGACCCAGACTTAGTAGCACAGATACGCAGTATTTT.

This clonotype has at least ten counts. The chain carries TRBV20-1 and TRBJ1-2; 10 bases align to TRBD1. CDR1 is DFQATT, CDR2 SNEGSKA, per germline (reference sequence). V shed 6 bases, J shed 7 bases, and the junction held 8 bases outside the gene matches. This CDR3 has 13 residues. CDR3 amino acids: CSARDRGHAGYTF. CDR3 nucleotides: TGCAGTGCCCGGGACAGGGGACATGCTGGCTACACCTTC.

The table lists this clonotype with a few counts. The V call is TRBV11-2, the J call TRBJ1-1, with no clear D. The length of the CDR3 is 18 residues. From germline, CDR1 is SGHAT and CDR2 FQNNGV. Trimming took off 1 base at V and 5 bases at J, with 23 bases between the two ends. Here the CDR3 reads CASSLGPISYRRKTEAFF. As DNA, the CDR3 is TGTGCCAGCAGCTTAGGCCCCATTTCGTATCGGAGGAAGACTGAAGCTTTCTTT.

This clonotype was counted once. Just one base apart from a much larger clone, this may be a read error. The chain couples TRBV7-9 to TRBJ2-7, with TRBD1 matching 9 bases. This CDR3 comprises 15 residues. Trimming at V came to 5 bases and at J to 7 bases, leaving 12 bases not matched to a gene. Germline V gene data show CDR1 as SEHNR and CDR2 as FQNEAQ (reference sequence). The CDR3 here is CASSPPGQGGGEQYF. The DNA for the CDR3 is TGTGCCAGCAGCCCGCCGGGACAGGGAGGAGGAGAGCAGTACTTC. The variable domain in full, with the rest retrieved from reference TRBV7-9 and TRBJ2-7, is DTGVSQNPRHKITKRGQNVTFRCDPISEHNRLYWYRQTLGQGPEFLTYFQNEAQLEKSRLLSDRFSAERPKGSFSTLEIQRTEQGDSAMYLCASSPPGQGGGEQYFGPGTRLTVT.

With respect to this clonotype: A much bigger clone sits one base away, suggesting this may be a read error. The V gene is TRBV5-6, the J gene TRBJ2-5; D assignment may be TRBD1 or TRBD2 (6 bases each). There are 16 residues in the CDR3. Trimming left V 1 base short and J 7 bases short, with 20 bases between. Germline V CDR1 and CDR2: SGHDT, YYEEEE. The CDR3, as DNA: TGTGCCAGCAGCTTGCAGACGTTCTTCGGAGGGGGGACCCAGTACTTC. Protein product: CASSLQTFFGGGTQYF.

The sample holds many counts of this clonotype. This chain links TRBV7-8 with TRBJ1-2; D is perhaps TRBD1 (5 bases). V was trimmed by 5 bases and J by 4 bases, leaving 14 bases between them. CDR1 and CDR2 (germline): SGHVS, FQNEAQ. The length of the CDR3 is 14 residues. The chain's CDR3 is CASSLGLVFYGYTF. CDR3 nucleotide sequence: TGTGCCAGCAGCCTGGGACTGGTGTTCTATGGCTACACCTTC.

This clonotype was seen more than once but under ten times. The V call is TRBV6-2 or TRBV6-3, the J call TRBJ1-1; 8 nucleotides agree with TRBD1. Germline V gene lookup returns CDR1 MNHEY and CDR2 SVGEGT. V trimming: 2 bases; J trimming: 0 bases; junction bases outside the gene matches: 11. This CDR3 spans 18 amino acids. CDR3 nucleotide sequence: TGTGCCAGCAGTTACCAGCGAAGACAGGGGTCCGTGAACACTGAAGCTTTCTTT. It yields the protein CASSYQRRQGSVNTEAFF.

Note on this clonotype: This clone may be a read error of a much larger clone one base away. This rearrangement joins TRBV28 to TRBJ1-2, with D possibly being TRBD1 (5 bases). Germline V gives CDR1 MDHEN, CDR2 SYDVKM. V dropped 2 bases and J dropped 8 bases, with 15 bases sitting between them. This CDR3 has 14 residues. CDR3: CASSLDTGRQGYTF. The CDR3 DNA sequence: TGTGCCAGCAGTTTAGATACAGGCCGGCAGGGCTACACCTTC.

On this clonotype itself: This clone may be a read error of a much larger clone one base away. The rearrangement uses TRBV6-5 and TRBJ2-5; TRBD2 matches 10 bases. Germline CDR1 and CDR2: MNHEY and SVGAGI. The CDR3 consists of 15 residues. CDR3 in DNA: TGTGTCAGCAGTTTAGCGGGAGCGGGAGGGGAGACCCAGTACTTC. Amino acids: CVSSLAGAGGETQYF.

The V and J genes are TRBV4-2 and TRBJ1-4, with 7 bases aligning to TRBD1. Germline lookup yields CDR1 LGHNA and CDR2 YNFKEQ. With V trimmed by 0 bases and J by 8 bases, 12 bases remained unmatched. There are 17 residues in the CDR3. CDR3 DNA: TGTGCCAGCAGCCAAGATCAGGGGGGCAGGGAGCGGGAAAAACTGTTTTTT. Translating gives CASSQDQGGREREKLFF.

In its sample, this clonotype was seen many times. The rearrangement uses TRBV19 and TRBJ1-1, with a possible D match to TRBD1 (6 bases). The V gene's germline CDR1 is LNHDA and CDR2 SQIVND (reference sequence). V was cut by 6 bases and J by 3 bases, with 14 bases left in between. The CDR3 sequence is 14 residues long. CDR3 residues: CASRDQGMYTEAFF. CDR3 sequence (DNA): TGTGCCAGTAGGGACCAGGGGATGTACACTGAAGCTTTCTTT.

This clonotype was seen only a few times. This chain connects TRBV19 to TRBJ1-4, with TRBD1 matching over 7 bases. This CDR3 is built from 15 residues. Germline CDR1 is LNHDA and CDR2 is SQIVND (reference sequence). V shed 8 bases and J 0 bases; nucleotides not matched to a gene: 6. Here the CDR3 DNA reads TGTGCCAGTTCCGGGACAGCAGCAACTAATGAAAAACTGTTTTTT. It is translated as CASSGTAATNEKLFF.

The chain joins TRBV10-3 to TRBJ2-7; perhaps TRBD2 as D (5 bases). The ends were cut back, 0 bases at V and 7 bases at J, with 13 bases in the middle. The germline CDR1 and CDR2 sequences are ENHRY and SYGVKD. The CDR3 is 14 amino acids. This CDR3 is CAISESRDSGEQYF. The CDR3 bases are TGTGCCATCAGTGAGTCTCGGGATTCCGGAGAGCAGTACTTC.

This clonotype occurred many times. The V call is TRBV10-2, the J call TRBJ2-5; the D gene is possibly TRBD1 (6 bases). The CDR3 has 14 residues. Trimming left V 2 bases short and J 7 bases short, with 14 bases between. Germline V CDR1 and CDR2: WSHSY, SAAADI. DNA of the CDR3: TGCGCCAGCAGTGAGCGGGTCACCAGGGGGACCCAGTACTTC. Residues: CASSERVTRGTQYF.

This clonotype was recorded many times. The chain recombines TRBV12-3 or TRBV12-4 with TRBJ1-2; the D is unclear. The CDR3 extends over 12 amino acids. V lost 1 base and J lost 7, with 7 bases in between. The chain's CDR3 is CASSLVAGGYTF. The CDR3 coding sequence is TGTGCCAGCAGTTTAGTTGCTGGTGGCTACACCTTC.

This clonotype appeared once. The V and J genes are TRBV4-1 and TRBJ2-2, with 14 bases identical to TRBD2. Germline V gene data show CDR1 as MGHRA and CDR2 as YSYEKL. This CDR3 region has 18 residues. The V gene end was trimmed by 4 bases and the J gene end by 3 bases; junction bases not matched to a gene: 7. CDR3 bases: TGCGCCAGCAGCCCCACGGGACTAGCGGGAGAGTACACCGGGGAGCTGTTTTTT. It encodes CASSPTGLAGEYTGELFF.

The CDR3 DNA sequence: TGTGCCAGCCACCTCGCAGGGTTCGCGAACACCGGGGAGCTGTTTTTT. Its protein product is CASHLAGFANTGELFF. The rearrangement uses TRBV18 and TRBJ2-2; tentative D call: TRBD1 (5 bases). The CDR3 is made up of 16 amino acids. Germline V gene lookup returns CDR1 KGHSH and CDR2 LQKENI. Trimming took off 8 bases at V and 0 bases at J, with 16 bases between the two ends. The whole variable domain, filled in from reference TRBV18 and TRBJ2-2, reads NAGVMQNPRHLVRRRGQEARLRCSPMKGHSHVYWYRQLPEEGLKFMVYLQKENIIDESGMPKERFSAEFPKEGPSILRIQQVVRGDSAAYFCASHLAGFANTGELFFGEGSRLTVL.

This clonotype was seen a few times. The V and J genes are TRBV28 and TRBJ2-1, with TRBD2 matching 10 bases. V was clipped by 4 bases and J by 5 bases; unmatched bases: 5. The V gene's germline CDR1 is MDHEN and CDR2 SYDVKM. The CDR3 consists of 15 residues. In DNA form, the CDR3 reads TGTGCCAGCAGTTGGTGGACTAGCGGAGACAATGAGCAGTTCTTC. Translated: CASSWWTSGDNEQFF.

This clonotype was picked up a small number of times. This chain connects TRBV5-5 to TRBJ1-1; D uncertain. V lost 0 bases, J lost 2 bases, and 14 bases lay in between. Germline V gene sequence: CDR1 SGHKS, CDR2 YYEKEE (reference sequence). The CDR3 runs to 16 residues. The CDR3 DNA reads TGTGCCAGCAGCTTGGTCCTTTGGGGAATCAACACTGAAGCTTTCTTT. It specifies CASSLVLWGINTEAFF.

This clonotype was seen more than once but under ten times. At one boundary the junction diverges from the germline segment, which might be a read error. The chain uses TRBV28 and TRBJ1-5; weak D call: TRBD1 (5 bases). This CDR3 has 14 residues. Germline V gene sequence: CDR1 MDHEN, CDR2 SYDVKM. The CDR3 DNA sequence: TGTGCCGGCAGAGAAAGGGGAAGCAATCAGCCCCAGCATTTT. Its protein product is CAGRERGSNQPQHF.

This clonotype has more than one count but fewer than ten. The gene calls are TRBV29-1 and TRBJ2-2; D gene uncertain. Trimming removed 5 bases from V and 4 bases from J, with 8 bases in between. This CDR3 has 12 amino acids. Germline V gene data show CDR1 as SQVTM and CDR2 as ANQGSEA. The CDR3 protein is CSVSMVTGELFF. For the CDR3, the DNA is TGCAGCGTTTCAATGGTCACCGGGGAGCTGTTTTTT.

In this sample, this clonotype turned up many times. CDR3 coding DNA: TGTGCCAGCACCCGGGACGGAAAGTGGGATTACGAGCAGTACTTC. Residues: CASTRDGKWDYEQYF. The chain carries TRBV6-1 and TRBJ2-7, with D possibly called TRBD1 or TRBD2 (5 bases each). The CDR3 covers 15 residues. Germline values: CDR1 MNHNS, CDR2 SASEGT. Trimming removed 7 bases at V and 4 bases at J, with 20 bases between.